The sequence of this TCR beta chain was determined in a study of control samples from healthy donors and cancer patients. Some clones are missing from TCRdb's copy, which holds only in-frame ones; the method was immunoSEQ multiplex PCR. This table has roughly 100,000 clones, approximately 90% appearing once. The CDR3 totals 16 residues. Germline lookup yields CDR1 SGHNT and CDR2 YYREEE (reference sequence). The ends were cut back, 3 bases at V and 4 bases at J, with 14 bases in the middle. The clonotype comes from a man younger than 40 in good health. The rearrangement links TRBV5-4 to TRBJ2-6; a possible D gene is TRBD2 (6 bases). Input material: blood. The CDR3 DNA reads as TGTGCCAGCAGCTCGAAATCGGCGGGGGGGGCCAACGTCCTGACTTTC. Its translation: CASSSKSAGGANVLTF.